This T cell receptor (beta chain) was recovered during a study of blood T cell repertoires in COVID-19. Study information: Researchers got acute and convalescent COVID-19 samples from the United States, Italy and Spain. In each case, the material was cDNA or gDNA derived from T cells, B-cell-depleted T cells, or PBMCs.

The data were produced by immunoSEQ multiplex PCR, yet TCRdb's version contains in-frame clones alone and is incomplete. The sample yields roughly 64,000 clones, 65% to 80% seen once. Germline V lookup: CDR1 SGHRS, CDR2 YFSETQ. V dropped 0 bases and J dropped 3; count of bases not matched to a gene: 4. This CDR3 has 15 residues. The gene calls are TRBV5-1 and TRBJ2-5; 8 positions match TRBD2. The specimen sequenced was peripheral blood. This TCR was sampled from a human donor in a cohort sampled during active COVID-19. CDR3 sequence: CASSLGLALEETQYF. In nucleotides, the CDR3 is TGCGCCAGCAGCTTGGGACTAGCGCTAGAAGAGACCCAGTACTTC.